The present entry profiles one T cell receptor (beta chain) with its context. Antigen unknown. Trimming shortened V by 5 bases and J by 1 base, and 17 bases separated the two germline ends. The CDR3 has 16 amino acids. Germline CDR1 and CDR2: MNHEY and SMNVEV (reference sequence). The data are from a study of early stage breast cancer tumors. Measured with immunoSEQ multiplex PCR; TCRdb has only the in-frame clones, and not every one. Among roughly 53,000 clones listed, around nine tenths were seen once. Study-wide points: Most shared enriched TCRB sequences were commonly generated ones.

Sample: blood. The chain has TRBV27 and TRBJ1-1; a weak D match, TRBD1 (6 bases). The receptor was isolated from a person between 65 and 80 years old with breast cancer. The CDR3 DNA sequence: TGTGCCAGCAGTCACCATCCGACAGGCTCGAACACTGAAGCTTTCTTT. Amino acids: CASSHHPTGSNTEAFF.